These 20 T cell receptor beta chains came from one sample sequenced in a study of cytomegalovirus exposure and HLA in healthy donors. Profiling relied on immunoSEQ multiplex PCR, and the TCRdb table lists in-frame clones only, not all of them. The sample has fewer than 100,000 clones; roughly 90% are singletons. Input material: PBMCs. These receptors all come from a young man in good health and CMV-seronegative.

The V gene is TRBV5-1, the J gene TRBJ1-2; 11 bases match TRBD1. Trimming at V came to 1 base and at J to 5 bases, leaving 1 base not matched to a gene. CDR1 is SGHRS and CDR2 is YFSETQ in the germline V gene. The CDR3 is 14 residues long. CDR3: CASSLRDRGYGYTF. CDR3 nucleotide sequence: TGCGCCAGCAGCTTGCGGGACAGGGGGTATGGCTACACCTTC.

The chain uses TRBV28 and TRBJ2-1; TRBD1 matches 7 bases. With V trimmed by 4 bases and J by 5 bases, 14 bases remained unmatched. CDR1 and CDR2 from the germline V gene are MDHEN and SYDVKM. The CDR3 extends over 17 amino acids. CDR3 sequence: CASSWTNSGTENNEQFF. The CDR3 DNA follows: TGTGCCAGCAGTTGGACCAATTCCGGGACAGAGAACAATGAGCAGTTCTTC.

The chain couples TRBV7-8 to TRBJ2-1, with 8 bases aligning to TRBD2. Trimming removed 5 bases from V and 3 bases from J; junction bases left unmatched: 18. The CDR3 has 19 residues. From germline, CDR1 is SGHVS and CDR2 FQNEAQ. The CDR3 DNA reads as TGTGCCAGCAGCCCACGGGGGAAGAATAGCGGGAAGAACTACAATGAGCAGTTCTTC. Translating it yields CASSPRGKNSGKNYNEQFF.

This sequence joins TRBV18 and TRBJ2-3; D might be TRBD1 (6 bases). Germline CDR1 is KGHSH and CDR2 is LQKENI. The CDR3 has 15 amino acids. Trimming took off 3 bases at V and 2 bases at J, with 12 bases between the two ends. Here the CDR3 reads CASSPSEGDTDTQYF. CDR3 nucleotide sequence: TGTGCCAGCTCACCGTCCGAGGGGGACACAGATACGCAGTATTTT.

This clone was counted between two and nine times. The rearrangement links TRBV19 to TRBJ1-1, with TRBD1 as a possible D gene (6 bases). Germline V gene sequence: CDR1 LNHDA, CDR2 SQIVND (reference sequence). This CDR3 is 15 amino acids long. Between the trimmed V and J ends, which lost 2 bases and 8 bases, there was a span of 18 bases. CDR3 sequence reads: CASSIRDRQDREAFF. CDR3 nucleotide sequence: TGTGCCAGTAGTATAAGGGACCGACAGGACCGAGAAGCTTTCTTT. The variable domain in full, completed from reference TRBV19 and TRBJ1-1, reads DGGITQSPKYLFRKEGQNVTLSCEQNLNHDAMYWYRQDPGQGLRLIYYSQIVNDFQKGDIAEGYSVSREKKESFPLTVTSAQKNPTAFYLCASSIRDRQDREAFFGQGTRLTVV.

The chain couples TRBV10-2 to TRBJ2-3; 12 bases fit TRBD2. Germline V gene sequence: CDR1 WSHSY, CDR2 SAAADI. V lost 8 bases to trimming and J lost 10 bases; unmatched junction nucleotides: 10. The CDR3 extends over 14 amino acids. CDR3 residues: CASGPSGGAESQYF. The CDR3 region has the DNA TGCGCCAGCGGACCTAGCGGGGGGGCCGAATCGCAGTATTTT.

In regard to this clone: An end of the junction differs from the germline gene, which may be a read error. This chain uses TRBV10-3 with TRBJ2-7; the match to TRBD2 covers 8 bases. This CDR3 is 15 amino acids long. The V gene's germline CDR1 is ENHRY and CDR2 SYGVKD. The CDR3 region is CASSEKSGSSYEQYF. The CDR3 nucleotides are TGTGCCAGCAGTGAAAAGAGCGGGAGCTCCTACGAGCAGTACTTC.

The CDR3 reads CASSVGDSPYNEQFF. The CDR3 DNA sequence: TGTGCCAGCAGCGTAGGGGACAGTCCCTACAATGAGCAGTTCTTC. This rearrangement joins TRBV9 to TRBJ2-1; TRBD1 matches 7 bases. The CDR3 contains 15 residues. With V trimmed by 0 bases and J by 2 bases, 2 bases remained unmatched. Germline CDR1 is SGDLS and CDR2 is YYNGEE.

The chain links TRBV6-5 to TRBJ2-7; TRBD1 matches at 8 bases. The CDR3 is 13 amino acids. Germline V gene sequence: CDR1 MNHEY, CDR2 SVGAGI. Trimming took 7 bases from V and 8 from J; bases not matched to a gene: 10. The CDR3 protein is CASTGTGVVKQYF. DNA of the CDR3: TGTGCCAGCACCGGGACAGGTGTAGTCAAGCAGTACTTC.

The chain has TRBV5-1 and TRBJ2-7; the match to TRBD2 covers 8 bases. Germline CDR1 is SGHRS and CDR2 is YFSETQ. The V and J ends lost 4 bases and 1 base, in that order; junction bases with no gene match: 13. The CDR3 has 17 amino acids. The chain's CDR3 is CASSPGPLAALSYEQYF. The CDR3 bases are TGCGCCAGCAGCCCCGGACCACTAGCGGCACTATCCTACGAGCAGTACTTC.

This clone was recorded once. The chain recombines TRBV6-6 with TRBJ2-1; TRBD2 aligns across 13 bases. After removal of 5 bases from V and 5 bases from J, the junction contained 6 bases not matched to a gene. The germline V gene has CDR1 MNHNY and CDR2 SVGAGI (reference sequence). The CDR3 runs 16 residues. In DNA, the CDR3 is TGTGCCAGCAGTCCGAGACTAGCGGGGGGACACAATGAGCAGTTCTTC. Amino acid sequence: CASSPRLAGGHNEQFF.

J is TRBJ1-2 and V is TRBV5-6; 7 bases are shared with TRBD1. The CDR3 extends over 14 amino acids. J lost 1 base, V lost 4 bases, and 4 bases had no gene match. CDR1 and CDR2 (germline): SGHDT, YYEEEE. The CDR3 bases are TGTGCCAGCAGCGTGACAGGGAATAACTATGGCTACACCTTC. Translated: CASSVTGNNYGYTF.

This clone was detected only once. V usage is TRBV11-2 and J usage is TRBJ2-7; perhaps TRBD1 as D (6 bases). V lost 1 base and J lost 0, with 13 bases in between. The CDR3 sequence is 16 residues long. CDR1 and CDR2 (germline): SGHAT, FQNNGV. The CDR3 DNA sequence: TGTGCCAGCAGCTTAGGCGGACAGCTGAGCTCCTACGAGCAGTACTTC. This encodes CASSLGGQLSSYEQYF.

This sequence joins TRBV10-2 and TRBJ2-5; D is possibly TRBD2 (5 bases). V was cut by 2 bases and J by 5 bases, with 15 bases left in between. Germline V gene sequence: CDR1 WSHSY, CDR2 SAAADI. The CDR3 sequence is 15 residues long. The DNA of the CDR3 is TGCGCCAGCAGTGAGCTCGTGGGAGTCCGGGAGACCCAGTACTTC. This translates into CASSELVGVRETQYF.

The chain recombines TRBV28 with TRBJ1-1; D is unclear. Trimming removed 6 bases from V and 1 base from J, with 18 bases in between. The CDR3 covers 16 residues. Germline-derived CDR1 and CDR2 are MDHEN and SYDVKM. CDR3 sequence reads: CASSPHKGGKNTEAFF. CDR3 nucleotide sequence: TGTGCCAGCAGCCCCCACAAGGGAGGGAAGAACACTGAAGCTTTCTTT.

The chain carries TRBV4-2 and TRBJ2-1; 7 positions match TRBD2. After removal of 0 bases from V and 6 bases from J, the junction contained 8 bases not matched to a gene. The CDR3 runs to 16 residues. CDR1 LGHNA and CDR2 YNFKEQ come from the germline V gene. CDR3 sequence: CASSQDLERGVNEQFF. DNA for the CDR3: TGTGCCAGCAGCCAAGATCTCGAGCGGGGAGTCAATGAGCAGTTCTTC.

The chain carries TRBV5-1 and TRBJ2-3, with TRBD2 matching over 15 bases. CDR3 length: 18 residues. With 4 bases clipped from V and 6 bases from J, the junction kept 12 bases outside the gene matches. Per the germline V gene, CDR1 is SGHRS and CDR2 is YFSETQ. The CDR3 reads CASSTGLAGGLAHDTQYF. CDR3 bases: TGCGCCAGCAGCACCGGACTAGCGGGGGGGTTGGCACATGATACGCAGTATTTT.

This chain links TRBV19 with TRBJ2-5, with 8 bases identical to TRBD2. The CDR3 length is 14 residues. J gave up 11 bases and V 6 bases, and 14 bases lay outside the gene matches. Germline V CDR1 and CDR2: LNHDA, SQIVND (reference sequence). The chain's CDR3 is CASSTLAASGSQYF. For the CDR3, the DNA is TGTGCCAGTAGCACACTAGCGGCAAGTGGTTCGCAGTACTTC.

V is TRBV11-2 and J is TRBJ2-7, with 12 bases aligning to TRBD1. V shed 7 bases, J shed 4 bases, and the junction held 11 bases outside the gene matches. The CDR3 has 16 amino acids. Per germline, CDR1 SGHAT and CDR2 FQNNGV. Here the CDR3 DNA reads TGTGCCAGCATCGAGTTCGGGACAGGGGGCCGTTACGAGCAGTACTTC. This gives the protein CASIEFGTGGRYEQYF.

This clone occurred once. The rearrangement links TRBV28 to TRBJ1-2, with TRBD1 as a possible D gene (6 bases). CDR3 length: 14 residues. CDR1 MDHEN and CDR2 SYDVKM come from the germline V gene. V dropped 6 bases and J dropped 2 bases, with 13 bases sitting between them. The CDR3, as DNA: TGTGCCAGCAGGGGATCCAGGGGCAACTATGGCTACACCTTC. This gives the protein CASRGSRGNYGYTF.